Included here is one TCR beta chain sequence, with context. The antigen is not known. CDR1 is SGHTA, CDR2 FQGTGA, per germline. The CDR3 is 12 amino acids. V lost 3 bases, J lost 4 bases, and 4 bases lay in between. The sample originates from a study of OX40 agonist ivuxolimab in advanced cancers. Study information: Partial responses, seen in three patients, involved one hepatocellular carcinoma and two cutaneous melanomas.

Method: immunoSEQ multiplex PCR; TCRdb's copy keeps in-frame clones and lacks some. This table holds roughly 56,000 clones, 70% to 90% found once. Points from the study as a whole: No antigen was identified for the clonally expanded peripheral T cells. Among T cells, CD8+ cells averaged more expanded clones than CD4+ cells.

At baseline, cycle 4 day 1, and cycle 7 day 1, blood was sampled. The source is an adult with an advanced solid tumor such as melanoma, head and neck, liver or kidney cancer. The source was CD4+ or CD8+ T cells sorted from blood, collected in a trial of the OX40 agonist ivuxolimab. This chain uses TRBV7-3 with TRBJ2-1; D remains unclear. CDR3 DNA: TGTGCCAGCAGCTTGACGTACAATGAGCAGTTCTTC. Its translation: CASSLTYNEQFF.